This T cell receptor beta chain was retrieved from a study of blood T cell repertoires in COVID-19. Study information: From the United States, Italy and Spain came samples of acute and convalescent COVID-19. T cells, B-cell-depleted T cells, or PBMCs supplied cDNA or gDNA.

The Seattle site enrolled patients during active infection and followed them longitudinally. Original processing methods: Estimated nucleated cell counts came from reference gene primer amplification. TCRdb keeps only in-frame clones here, not all; method: immunoSEQ multiplex PCR. The D gene and trimming were derived from the DNA, and the V and J assignments and clone size from that table. Here the sample spans about 480,000 clones, about 89% being singletons. The sample comprised peripheral blood. This clonotype was sampled from a woman between 50 and 59 years old with COVID-19, enrolled during active disease.

The CDR3 region is CASSDPPMRAEDTQYF. The CDR3, as DNA: TGTGCCAGCAGTGACCCTCCCATGCGGGCCGAGGATACGCAGTATTTT. The chain combines TRBV6-1 with TRBJ2-3, with D tentatively TRBD2 (5 bases). Germline lookup yields CDR1 MNHNS and CDR2 SASEGT. This CDR3 has 16 amino acids. Between the trimmed V and J ends, which lost 3 bases and 6 bases, there was a span of 19 bases.